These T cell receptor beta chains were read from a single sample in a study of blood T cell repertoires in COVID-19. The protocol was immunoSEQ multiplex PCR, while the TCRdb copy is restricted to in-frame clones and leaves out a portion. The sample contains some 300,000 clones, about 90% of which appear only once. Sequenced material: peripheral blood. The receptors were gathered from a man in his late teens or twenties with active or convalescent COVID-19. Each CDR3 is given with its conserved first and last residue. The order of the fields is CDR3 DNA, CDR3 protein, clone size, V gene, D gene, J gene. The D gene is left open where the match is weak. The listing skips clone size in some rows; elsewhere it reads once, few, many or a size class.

CDR3 DNA: TGTGCCAGCAGGGGACAGGGGGACGAGCAGTACTTC
CDR3 protein: CASRGQGDEQYF
clone size: .
V gene: TRBV12-3/TRBV12-4
D gene: TRBD1
J gene: TRBJ2-7

CDR3 DNA: TGTGCCAGCAGCGTAGGTGGAGGGGGCGTCTACGAGCAGTACTTC
CDR3 protein: CASSVGGGGVYEQYF
clone size: .
V gene: TRBV9
D gene: .
J gene: TRBJ2-7

CDR3 DNA: TGCGCCAGCAGCTTGGGAGGGACAGGGCGTGAAAAACTGTTTTTT
CDR3 protein: CASSLGGTGREKLFF
clone size: few
V gene: TRBV5-1
D gene: TRBD1
J gene: TRBJ1-4

CDR3 DNA: TGCGCCAGCAGCCAAGATGGGCTGGAAACCTCCTACGAGCAGTACTTC
CDR3 protein: CASSQDGLETSYEQYF
clone size: .
V gene: TRBV4-1
D gene: .
J gene: TRBJ2-7

CDR3 DNA: TGTGCCAGCAGTGAGATGGGACAAGGAGAGACCCAGTACTTC
CDR3 protein: CASSEMGQGETQYF
clone size: .
V gene: TRBV25-1
D gene: .
J gene: TRBJ2-5

CDR3 DNA: TGCAGCGTTGCTAGTTTTGGGGGGGGCACCGCAGATACGCAGTATTTT
CDR3 protein: CSVASFGGGTADTQYF
clone size: .
V gene: TRBV29-1
D gene: .
J gene: TRBJ2-3

CDR3 DNA: TGTGCCAGCACTTCCGGGACTTGGGGCGGGGAGCTGTTTTTT
CDR3 protein: CASTSGTWGGELFF
clone size: once
V gene: TRBV6-5
D gene: .
J gene: TRBJ2-2

CDR3 DNA: TGTGCCAGCAGCCAACTGTCGGGGAGGGGAGGCCTTCTTCGGGGGGAGCTGTTTTTT
CDR3 protein: CASSQLSGRGGLLRGELFF
clone size: .
V gene: TRBV5-5
D gene: TRBD2
J gene: TRBJ2-2

CDR3 DNA: TGTGCCAGCAAAAAGAGGTATGGATTGGTGGGGAACACTGAAGCTTTCTTT
CDR3 protein: CASKKRYGLVGNTEAFF
clone size: .
V gene: TRBV2
D gene: .
J gene: TRBJ1-1

CDR3 DNA: TGTGCCAGCTCACAGAGAGCGGGGGGTCGCACAGATACGCAGTATTTT
CDR3 protein: CASSQRAGGRTDTQYF
clone size: .
V gene: TRBV18
D gene: TRBD2
J gene: TRBJ2-3

CDR3 DNA: TGTGCCAGCAGCCAACAGGGGGCCGGGGAGCTGTTTTTT
CDR3 protein: CASSQQGAGELFF
clone size: .
V gene: TRBV14
D gene: TRBD1
J gene: TRBJ2-2

CDR3 DNA: TGTGCCAGCAGTTTGGGGCTAGCGGGGAGATACGAGCAGTACTTC
CDR3 protein: CASSLGLAGRYEQYF
clone size: .
V gene: TRBV27
D gene: TRBD2
J gene: TRBJ2-7

CDR3 DNA: TGCAGCGTTGTTTTGCACAAGTCCTACGAGCAGTACTTC
CDR3 protein: CSVVLHKSYEQYF
clone size: few
V gene: TRBV29-1
D gene: .
J gene: TRBJ2-7

CDR3 DNA: TGTGCCAGCAGCTTCGGGACAGGGCTCAACGAGCAGTACTTC
CDR3 protein: CASSFGTGLNEQYF
clone size: .
V gene: TRBV11-2
D gene: TRBD1
J gene: TRBJ2-7

CDR3 DNA: TGTGCCAGCAGCGCGGGAAGGGCGGGAGATACGCAGTATTTT
CDR3 protein: CASSAGRAGDTQYF
clone size: .
V gene: TRBV7-3
D gene: .
J gene: TRBJ2-3

CDR3 DNA: TGCGCCAGCAGCCAAAGATCCGGGAATCTTAACTATGGCTACACCTTC
CDR3 protein: CASSQRSGNLNYGYTF
clone size: .
V gene: TRBV4-3
D gene: .
J gene: TRBJ1-2

CDR3 DNA: TGTGCCAGCAGCCACGGCGGGACAGCTAACAATGAGCAGTTCTTC
CDR3 protein: CASSHGGTANNEQFF
clone size: .
V gene: TRBV7-9
D gene: .
J gene: TRBJ2-1

CDR3 DNA: TGTGCCAGCAGTTTAGACAGCTATGGCTACACCTTC
CDR3 protein: CASSLDSYGYTF
clone size: once
V gene: TRBV12-3/TRBV12-4
D gene: .
J gene: TRBJ1-2

CDR3 DNA: TGTGCCAGCAGCGGCAGGGCAGATACGCAGTATTTT
CDR3 protein: CASSGRADTQYF
clone size: .
V gene: TRBV2
D gene: .
J gene: TRBJ2-3

CDR3 DNA: TGCGCCAGCTCCGACAGGCGATATGGCTACACCTTC
CDR3 protein: CASSDRRYGYTF
clone size: .
V gene: TRBV5-1
D gene: .
J gene: TRBJ1-2

CDR3 DNA: TGTGCCAGCAGCCAAGGGCCGACAGGGAACACTGAAGCTTTCTTT
CDR3 protein: CASSQGPTGNTEAFF
clone size: .
V gene: TRBV3-1/TRBV3-2
D gene: .
J gene: TRBJ1-1

CDR3 DNA: TGCGCCAGCAGCCAAGGGGGACAAATCATAACCCCAATTTATGGCTACACCTTC
CDR3 protein: CASSQGGQIITPIYGYTF
clone size: few
V gene: TRBV4-3
D gene: .
J gene: TRBJ1-2

CDR3 DNA: TGTGCCGGCCAGGGGGCGTTTTCTGAAGCTTTCTTT
CDR3 protein: CAGQGAFSEAFF
clone size: .
V gene: TRBV21-1
D gene: .
J gene: TRBJ1-1

CDR3 DNA: TGTGCCAGCAGTCGACAGGGGGTTATCTATGGCTACACCTTC
CDR3 protein: CASSRQGVIYGYTF
clone size: .
V gene: TRBV6-6
D gene: TRBD1
J gene: TRBJ1-2

CDR3 DNA: TGTGCCAGCAGTTGGGACAGCTCCTACGAGCAGTACTTC
CDR3 protein: CASSWDSSYEQYF
clone size: .
V gene: TRBV5-6
D gene: TRBD1
J gene: TRBJ2-7

CDR3 DNA: TGTGCCAGCAGTATTCAGACAGGGGCGAACACCGGGGAGCTGTTTTTT
CDR3 protein: CASSIQTGANTGELFF
clone size: once
V gene: TRBV25-1
D gene: TRBD1
J gene: TRBJ2-2

CDR3 DNA: TGTGCCAGCAGCACCCCGGAACTCGCAGCCGGGGTGGACAATGAGCAGTTCTTC
CDR3 protein: CASSTPELAAGVDNEQFF
clone size: .
V gene: TRBV11-2
D gene: .
J gene: TRBJ2-1

CDR3 DNA: TGTGCCAGCTTAGAACTGGATCGGACAGGGGAAGGCTACACCTTC
CDR3 protein: CASLELDRTGEGYTF
clone size: .
V gene: TRBV6-6
D gene: TRBD1
J gene: TRBJ1-2

CDR3 DNA: TGCAGGACAAACGATGCGTATGGCTACACCTTC
CDR3 protein: CRTNDAYGYTF
clone size: once
V gene: TRBV20-1
D gene: .
J gene: TRBJ1-2

CDR3 DNA: TGCGCCAGCAGCCAGTCCGAAACCAGCGGGAGTCCGTACGAGCAGTACTTC
CDR3 protein: CASSQSETSGSPYEQYF
clone size: .
V gene: TRBV4-1
D gene: TRBD2
J gene: TRBJ2-7

CDR3 DNA: TGTGCCAGCAGTGGAACTAGTTATGGCACCGGGGAGCTGTTTTTT
CDR3 protein: CASSGTSYGTGELFF
clone size: .
V gene: TRBV25-1
D gene: .
J gene: TRBJ2-2

CDR3 DNA: TGTGCCAGCAGTGAACTGTACGAGCAGTACTTC
CDR3 protein: CASSELYEQYF
clone size: once
V gene: TRBV6-1
D gene: .
J gene: TRBJ2-7

CDR3 DNA: TGTGCCAGCAGCTTAGGGTTGGACAGGGTTGGGGGCCAAGAGACCCAGTACTTC
CDR3 protein: CASSLGLDRVGGQETQYF
clone size: .
V gene: TRBV7-2
D gene: TRBD1
J gene: TRBJ2-5

CDR3 DNA: TGTGCCAGTAGTCCTCGACTTCTAGCGGGGTCCGGCGAGCAGTACTTC
CDR3 protein: CASSPRLLAGSGEQYF
clone size: .
V gene: TRBV19
D gene: TRBD2
J gene: TRBJ2-7

CDR3 DNA: TGTGCCAGCAGCTTAACGGGCGGGAGCTCTGGGGCCAACGTCCTGACTTTC
CDR3 protein: CASSLTGGSSGANVLTF
clone size: .
V gene: TRBV7-3
D gene: TRBD2
J gene: TRBJ2-6

CDR3 DNA: TGTGCCAGCAGCTTGGCGGTACGCGTAGCGGATGAGCAGTTCTTC
CDR3 protein: CASSLAVRVADEQFF
clone size: .
V gene: TRBV5-6
D gene: .
J gene: TRBJ2-1

CDR3 DNA: TGTGCCAGCAGTGAAGCGAGCAGGGTCGGGTACGAGCAGTACTTC
CDR3 protein: CASSEASRVGYEQYF
clone size: .
V gene: TRBV2
D gene: .
J gene: TRBJ2-7

CDR3 DNA: TGTGCCAGCAGTCAAATACAGGGGGCGCGTACTGAAGCTTTCTTT
CDR3 protein: CASSQIQGARTEAFF
clone size: few
V gene: TRBV6-5
D gene: TRBD1
J gene: TRBJ1-1

CDR3 DNA: TGTGCCAGCAGCTTGGGACAGTTAAACACTGAAGCTTTCTTT
CDR3 protein: CASSLGQLNTEAFF
clone size: .
V gene: TRBV28
D gene: TRBD1
J gene: TRBJ1-1

CDR3 DNA: TGTGCCAGCAGCCAAGATCAGGGGCTCTGGCAGTTCTTC
CDR3 protein: CASSQDQGLWQFF
clone size: few
V gene: TRBV14
D gene: .
J gene: TRBJ2-1

CDR3 DNA: TGTGCCAGCGGAGATACGGTATACGGTCAGCCCCAGCATTTT
CDR3 protein: CASGDTVYGQPQHF
clone size: .
V gene: TRBV2
D gene: .
J gene: TRBJ1-5

CDR3 DNA: TGCGCCAGCAGCCAAGCGACAGGGAGGCAAGGCTACACCTTC
CDR3 protein: CASSQATGRQGYTF
clone size: .
V gene: TRBV4-3
D gene: TRBD1
J gene: TRBJ1-2

CDR3 DNA: TGTGCCAGAAGCTTAACGTCCCCTTGTTGGCACTATGGCTACACCTTC
CDR3 protein: CARSLTSPCWHYGYTF
clone size: .
V gene: TRBV7-5
D gene: .
J gene: TRBJ1-2

CDR3 DNA: TGTGCCAGTAGTGATTGGACTAGCGGTCCTCAAGAGACCCAGTACTTC
CDR3 protein: CASSDWTSGPQETQYF
clone size: .
V gene: TRBV19
D gene: TRBD2
J gene: TRBJ2-5

CDR3 DNA: TGTGCCAGCAGTTTTACACGGCCCGGGGACTATGGCTACACCTTC
CDR3 protein: CASSFTRPGDYGYTF
clone size: .
V gene: TRBV28
D gene: .
J gene: TRBJ1-2

CDR3 DNA: TGTGCCAGCAGTTACGCAGGCTGGACTGAAGCTTTCTTT
CDR3 protein: CASSYAGWTEAFF
clone size: .
V gene: TRBV6-5
D gene: .
J gene: TRBJ1-1

CDR3 DNA: TGTGCCAGCAGTGAAGAGGTTAGCGGGAGGGACAATGAGCAGTTCTTC
CDR3 protein: CASSEEVSGRDNEQFF
clone size: .
V gene: TRBV2
D gene: TRBD2
J gene: TRBJ2-1

CDR3 DNA: TGTGCCAGCAGTTCTGGAGGGCGATTGTATGAAAAACTGTTTTTT
CDR3 protein: CASSSGGRLYEKLFF
clone size: .
V gene: TRBV7-2
D gene: .
J gene: TRBJ1-4

CDR3 DNA: TGTGCCAGCAGCCAAATCGGTTATTTGAACGGGGAGCTGTTTTTT
CDR3 protein: CASSQIGYLNGELFF
clone size: .
V gene: TRBV3-1/TRBV3-2
D gene: .
J gene: TRBJ2-2

CDR3 DNA: TGTGCCAGCAGACTAACAGGGAATAACATTCAGTACTTC
CDR3 protein: CASRLTGNNIQYF
clone size: once
V gene: TRBV12-3/TRBV12-4
D gene: .
J gene: TRBJ2-4

CDR3 DNA: TGTGCCAGCTCACCAGCTAGGGACACTTATGGCTACACCTTC
CDR3 protein: CASSPARDTYGYTF
clone size: .
V gene: TRBV18
D gene: .
J gene: TRBJ1-2

CDR3 DNA: TGTGCCAGCAGCCCGGACAGCTACTATGGCTACACCTTC
CDR3 protein: CASSPDSYYGYTF
clone size: .
V gene: TRBV5-8
D gene: .
J gene: TRBJ1-2

CDR3 DNA: TGTGCCAGCAGCCACACAGGCACTGAAGCTTTCTTT
CDR3 protein: CASSHTGTEAFF
clone size: .
V gene: TRBV7-8
D gene: .
J gene: TRBJ1-1